This is a list of T cell receptor beta chains from one sample in a study. TCRdb keeps only in-frame clones here, not all; method: immunoSEQ multiplex PCR. The repertoire holds nearly 70,000 clones, with 80% to 95% as singletons. Sequencing was done on a sample of PBMCs. Receptors were obtained from a man aged 35 to 55 with rheumatoid arthritis. The CDR3 runs from the conserved cysteine through the conserved F or W. D genes are given only for firm matches. Part of the rows lack a size; the others show once, few, many or a class for expanded clones.

j_call clone_size d_call v_call cdr3_nt cdr3_aa
TRBJ2-3 NA NA TRBV3-1/TRBV3-2 TGTGCCAGCAGCCAAGATCCCGGGGCGACAGATACGCAGTATTTT CASSQDPGATDTQYF
TRBJ1-2 NA NA TRBV28 TGTGCCACCGACGGACCGGGACGTGAAAACTATGGCTACACCTTC CATDGPGRENYGYTF
TRBJ1-5 NA TRBD1 TRBV27 TGTGCCAGCAGAGGACAGGGCACTCAGGTGCCCCAGCATTTT CASRGQGTQVPQHF
TRBJ1-2 once NA TRBV7-2 TGTGCCAGCAGCTTCTCCCCAGGGGATGGCTACACCTTC CASSFSPGDGYTF
TRBJ2-7 NA TRBD2 TRBV4-3 TGCGCCAGCAGCCAAGAACTAGCGGAGGCCTACGAGCAGTACTTC CASSQELAEAYEQYF
TRBJ2-5 NA NA TRBV24-1 TGTGCCACCAGTGATCCCAGGACGGCCCAGGAGACCCAGTACTTC CATSDPRTAQETQYF
TRBJ1-2 NA NA TRBV5-6 TGTGCCTCACGGGGCTTCGGAGACTATGGCTACACCTTC CASRGFGDYGYTF
TRBJ2-7 NA NA TRBV28 TGTGCCAGCAGTTTCGACGAGCAGTACTTC CASSFDEQYF
TRBJ1-5 NA NA TRBV7-2 TGTGCCAGCAGCTCCGGGACAAGATCTAGCAATCAACCCCAGCATTTT CASSSGTRSSNQPQHF
TRBJ2-1 NA NA TRBV5-6 TGTGCCAGCAGCTTGGGACTCTATGAGCAGTTCTTC CASSLGLYEQFF
TRBJ2-7 NA NA TRBV6-1 TGTGCCAGCAGTGAAAGGGCCTCCTACGAGCAGTACTTC CASSERASYEQYF
TRBJ2-5 NA TRBD2 TRBV7-2 TGTGCCAGCAGCCTTAGCGGGGGGGTGGAGACCCAGTACTTC CASSLSGGVETQYF
TRBJ2-2 NA TRBD2 TRBV24-1 TGTGCCACCAGTGATCCCCCCGGCGGGGGGAAAACTAGCGGGAGATGGACCGGGGAGCTGTTTTTT CATSDPPGGGKTSGRWTGELFF
TRBJ1-2 NA NA TRBV10-3 TGTGCCATCAGTGTGGGACCCTCGGCCGGCTACACCTTC CAISVGPSAGYTF
TRBJ1-5 NA NA TRBV27 TGTGCCAGCAGTTTATCCCTAACACAGCCCCAGCATTTT CASSLSLTQPQHF
TRBJ2-1 once NA TRBV7-2 TGTGCCAGCAGCGTGGGACCTGTCCATGAGCAGTTCTTC CASSVGPVHEQFF
TRBJ2-7 NA NA TRBV10-2 TGCGCCAGCAGTGAGTCCTCCTACGAGCAGTACTTC CASSESSYEQYF
TRBJ1-1 NA NA TRBV7-9 TGTGCCAGCAGCCTGAGGGACACTGAAGCTTTCTTT CASSLRDTEAFF
TRBJ2-1 NA TRBD1 TRBV4-1 TGCGCCAGCAGCCACATGGACAGGGTTAATGAGCAGTTCTTC CASSHMDRVNEQFF
TRBJ2-5 NA NA TRBV6-2/TRBV6-3 TGTGCCAGCAGTTACTCTACTGGGGAGACCCAGTACTTC CASSYSTGETQYF
TRBJ1-1 NA NA TRBV7-9 TGTGCCAGCAGCTTAGTAGTGGTTGAAGCTTTCTTT CASSLVVVEAFF
TRBJ2-5 few NA TRBV5-6 TGTGCCAGCAGCTTTAGGGCGGGGCAAGAGACCCAGTACTTC CASSFRAGQETQYF
TRBJ1-2 once TRBD1 TRBV28 TGTGCCAGCAGTTCACCAACAGGGGCAAACTATGGCTACACCTTC CASSSPTGANYGYTF
TRBJ2-5 once NA TRBV27 TGTGCCAGCAGTTTATCCCCATTTCAAGAGACCCAGTACTTC CASSLSPFQETQYF
TRBJ2-7 NA NA TRBV4-3 TGCGCCAGCAGCCAAACCCTTGGCTCCTACGAGCAGTACTTC CASSQTLGSYEQYF
TRBJ2-3 once NA TRBV7-3 TGTGCCAGCAGCTCGGACCCCGTTAGCACAGATACGCAGTATTTT CASSSDPVSTDTQYF
TRBJ2-7 NA TRBD1 TRBV5-4 TGTGCCAGCAGCACCCGACAGGGAGCCTACGAGCAGTACTTC CASSTRQGAYEQYF
TRBJ2-3 NA TRBD2 TRBV3-1/TRBV3-2 TGTGCCAGCAGCCCATTTGCGGGAGGTGGCACAGATACGCAGTATTTT CASSPFAGGGTDTQYF
TRBJ2-3 NA TRBD2 TRBV9 TGTGCCAGCAGCGCCCCCGGGGGGTTTACTAGCACAGATACGCAGTATTTT CASSAPGGFTSTDTQYF
TRBJ1-5 few TRBD1 TRBV19 TGTGCCAGTAGCTGGGACAGGTATAGCAATCAGCCCCAGCATTTT CASSWDRYSNQPQHF
TRBJ2-7 once NA TRBV6-2/TRBV6-3 TGTGCCAGCAGTCACCCACCCGGGACGCCACGCTACGAGCAGTACTTC CASSHPPGTPRYEQYF
TRBJ2-7 NA NA TRBV7-2 TGTGCCAGCTCTCCCGGTCAGGTTTCTGGCGAGCAGTACTTC CASSPGQVSGEQYF
TRBJ2-7 NA TRBD1 TRBV6-5 TGTGCCAGCAGTTGGGACAGGACCTCCTACGAGCAGTACTTC CASSWDRTSYEQYF
TRBJ2-1 NA NA TRBV7-2 TGTGCCAGCAGCTTAAGGGATAATACCTACAATGAGCAGTTCTTC CASSLRDNTYNEQFF
TRBJ2-5 NA NA TRBV3-1/TRBV3-2 TGTGCCAGCAGCCAAGGGACAATCCCGGGAGAGACCCAGTACTTC CASSQGTIPGETQYF
TRBJ1-4 NA NA TRBV3-1/TRBV3-2 TGTGCCAGCAGCGAAGGGTTAGGGGCCTTTAATGAAAAACTGTTTTTT CASSEGLGAFNEKLFF
TRBJ2-1 NA NA TRBV4-3 TGCGCCAGCAGCCAAGATTGGGGGAGCTCCTACAATGAGCAGTTCTTC CASSQDWGSSYNEQFF
TRBJ2-1 NA NA TRBV30 TGTGCCTGGAGTTCCAGGGGCATCGGGGTCTTC CAWSSRGIGVF
TRBJ2-1 NA TRBD2 TRBV18 TGTGCCAGCTCCGCGGGCGGCGGGAGGGCCGTGTACAATGAGCAGTTCTTC CASSAGGGRAVYNEQFF
TRBJ2-7 NA TRBD1 TRBV6-5 TGTGCCAGCAGTTCAGGACAGGACGAGCAGTACTTC CASSSGQDEQYF
TRBJ2-5 NA NA TRBV7-3 TGTGCCAGCAGCTTAGGACCAAAGGAGACCCAGTACTTC CASSLGPKETQYF
TRBJ1-2 NA NA TRBV6-1 TGTGCCAGCAGTGAGGGGGTAGGGAACTATGGCTACACCTTC CASSEGVGNYGYTF
TRBJ1-2 NA TRBD1 TRBV9 TGTGCTAAGAAAGCCCCCGGTGGGACAGGGGGCTCCAACTATGGCTACACCTTC CAKKAPGGTGGSNYGYTF
TRBJ2-7 NA TRBD1 TRBV7-8 TGTGCCAGCAGCTCCCGGGACAGATACTACGAGCAGTACTTC CASSSRDRYYEQYF
TRBJ1-1 NA NA TRBV3-1/TRBV3-2 TGTGCCAGCAGCCAGGAAAGACGCACTGAAGCTTTCTTT CASSQERRTEAFF
TRBJ2-1 NA NA TRBV18 TGTGCCAGCTCACCACCCGTAGACAATGAGCAGTTCTTC CASSPPVDNEQFF
TRBJ1-1 once NA TRBV11-3 TGTGCCAGCAGGGGAGGGCCTGGCACTGAAGCTTTCTTT CASRGGPGTEAFF